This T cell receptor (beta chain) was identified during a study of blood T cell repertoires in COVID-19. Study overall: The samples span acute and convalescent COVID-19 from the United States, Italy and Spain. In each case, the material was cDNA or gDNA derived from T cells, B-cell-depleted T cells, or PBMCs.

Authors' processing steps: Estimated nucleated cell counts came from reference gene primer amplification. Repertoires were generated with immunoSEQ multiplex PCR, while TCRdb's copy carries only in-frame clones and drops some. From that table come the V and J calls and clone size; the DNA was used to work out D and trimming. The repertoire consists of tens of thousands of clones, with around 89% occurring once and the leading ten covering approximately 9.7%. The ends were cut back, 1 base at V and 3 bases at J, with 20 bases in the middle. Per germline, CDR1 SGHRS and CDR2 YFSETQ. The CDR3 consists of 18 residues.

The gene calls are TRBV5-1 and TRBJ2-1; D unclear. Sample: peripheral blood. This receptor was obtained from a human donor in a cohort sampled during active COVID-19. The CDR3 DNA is TGCGCCAGCAGCTTGTATCCTTCTGACTCCGAATTCTACAATGAGCAGTTCTTC. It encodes CASSLYPSDSEFYNEQFF.